This T cell receptor beta chain was documented in a study of cytomegalovirus exposure and HLA in healthy donors. V shed 8 bases, J shed 5 bases, and the junction held 4 bases outside the gene matches. The CDR3 runs 13 residues. CDR1 and CDR2 (germline): SGHTA, FQGTGA. Notes on the study in general: Compared with the roughly 700-donor mean, an Asian-associated ancestry cluster reportedly had fewer N-insertions, according to a later analysis. Some segments of the V type, notably TRBV6-2 and TRBV6-3, were excluded as indistinguishable. Later genetic work tied a missense DCLRE1C variant to beta-chain V and J trimming.

The PCR used 60 Vbeta and 13 Jbeta primers. This table comes from immunoSEQ multiplex PCR, and its TCRdb copy is limited to in-frame clones, with some not included. The data contain around 44,000 clones, roughly 87% of them singletons. Turning to this clone: Its antigen is not known.

The receptor was isolated from a woman aged 40-49 years in good health and CMV-seropositive. V gene TRBV7-3 combines with J gene TRBJ2-1; 9 positions match TRBD2. The sample comprised PBMCs. The CDR3 DNA follows: TGTGCCAGCTCTAGCGGGAACCACAATGAGCAGTTCTTC. This translates into CASSSGNHNEQFF.